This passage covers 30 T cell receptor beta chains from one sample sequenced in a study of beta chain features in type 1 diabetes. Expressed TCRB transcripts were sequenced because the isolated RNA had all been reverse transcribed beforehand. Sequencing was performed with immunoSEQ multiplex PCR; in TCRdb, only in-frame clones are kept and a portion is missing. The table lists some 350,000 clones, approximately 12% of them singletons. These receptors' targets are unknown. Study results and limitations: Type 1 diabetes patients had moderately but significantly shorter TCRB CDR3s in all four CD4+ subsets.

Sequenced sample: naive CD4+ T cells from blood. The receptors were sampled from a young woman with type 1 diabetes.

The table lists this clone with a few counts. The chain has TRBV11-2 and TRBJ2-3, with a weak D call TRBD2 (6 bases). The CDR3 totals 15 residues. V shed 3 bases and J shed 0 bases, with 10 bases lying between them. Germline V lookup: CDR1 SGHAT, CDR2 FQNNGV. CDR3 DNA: TGTGCCAGCAGCTTTGATGCGGGGAGCACAGATACGCAGTATTTT. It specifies CASSFDAGSTDTQYF.

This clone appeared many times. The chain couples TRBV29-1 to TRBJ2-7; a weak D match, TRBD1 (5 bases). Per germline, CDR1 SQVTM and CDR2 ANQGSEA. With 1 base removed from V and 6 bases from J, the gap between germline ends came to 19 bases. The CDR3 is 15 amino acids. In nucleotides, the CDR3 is TGCAGCGTTGAAGTCCCCACCCGGCAGGGTGGCGAGCAGTACTTC. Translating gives CSVEVPTRQGGEQYF.

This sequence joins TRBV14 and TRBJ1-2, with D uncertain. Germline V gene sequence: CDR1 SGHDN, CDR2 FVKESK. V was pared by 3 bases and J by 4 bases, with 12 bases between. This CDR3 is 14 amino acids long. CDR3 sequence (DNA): TGTGCCAGCAGCCAGAGCCAGGTGCTCTATGGCTACACCTTC. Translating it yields CASSQSQVLYGYTF.

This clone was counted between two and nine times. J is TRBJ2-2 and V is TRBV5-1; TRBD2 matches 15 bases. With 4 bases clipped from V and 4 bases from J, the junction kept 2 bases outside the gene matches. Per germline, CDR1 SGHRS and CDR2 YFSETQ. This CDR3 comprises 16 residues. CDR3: CASSRTSGRVTGELFF. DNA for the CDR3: TGCGCCAGCAGCCGGACTAGCGGGAGGGTCACCGGGGAGCTGTTTTTT.

In nucleotides, the CDR3 is TGTGCCAGCAGCCTACTGGGACTATCCCTCACAGATACGCAGTATTTT. It codes for CASSLLGLSLTDTQYF. The V call is TRBV28, the J call TRBJ2-3, with 7 bases matching TRBD2. Unmatched junction bases numbered 11, after V lost 6 bases and J lost 2 bases. The CDR3 is made up of 16 amino acids. Germline V gene sequence: CDR1 MDHEN, CDR2 SYDVKM.

This CDR3 is CASRDRGWNTEAFF. Here the CDR3 DNA reads TGTGCCAGCCGGGACAGGGGTTGGAACACTGAAGCTTTCTTT. The chain joins TRBV27 to TRBJ1-1, with 10 bases aligning to TRBD1. Germline V lookup: CDR1 MNHEY, CDR2 SMNVEV (reference sequence). The V and J ends lost 8 bases and 1 base, in that order; junction bases with no gene match: 4. The length of the CDR3 is 14 residues.

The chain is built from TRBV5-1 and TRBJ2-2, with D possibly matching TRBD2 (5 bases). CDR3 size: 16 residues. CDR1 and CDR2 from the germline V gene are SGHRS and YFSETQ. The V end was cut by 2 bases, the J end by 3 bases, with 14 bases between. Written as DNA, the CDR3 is TGCGCCAGCAGCTTAGGTACACCGGGGTACACCGGGGAGCTGTTTTTT. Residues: CASSLGTPGYTGELFF.

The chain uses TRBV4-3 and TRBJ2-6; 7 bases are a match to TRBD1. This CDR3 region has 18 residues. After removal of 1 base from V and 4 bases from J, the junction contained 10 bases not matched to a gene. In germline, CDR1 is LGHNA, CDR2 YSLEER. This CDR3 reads CASSQVGARGQGANVLTF. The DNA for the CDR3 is TGCGCCAGCAGCCAAGTGGGGGCGAGGGGGCAAGGGGCCAACGTCCTGACTTTC.

The CDR3 DNA is TGTGCCAGTAGTGCCTGGACTAGCGGTTACAATGAGCAGTTCTTC. Amino acid sequence: CASSAWTSGYNEQFF. V gene TRBV19 combines with J gene TRBJ2-1, with TRBD2 identical over 10 bases. The CDR3 has 15 amino acids. Germline V lookup: CDR1 LNHDA, CDR2 SQIVND (reference sequence). Trimming cost V 5 bases and J 4 bases; bases outside gene matches: 5. Full variable domain (remainder filled in from reference TRBV19 and TRBJ2-1): DGGITQSPKYLFRKEGQNVTLSCEQNLNHDAMYWYRQDPGQGLRLIYYSQIVNDFQKGDIAEGYSVSREKKESFPLTVTSAQKNPTAFYLCASSAWTSGYNEQFFGPGTRLTVL.

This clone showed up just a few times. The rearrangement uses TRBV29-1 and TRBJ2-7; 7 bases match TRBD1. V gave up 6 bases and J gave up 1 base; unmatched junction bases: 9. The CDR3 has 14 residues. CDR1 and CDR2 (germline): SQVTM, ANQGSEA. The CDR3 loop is CSVGDRVRSYEQYF. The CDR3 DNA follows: TGCAGCGTAGGTGACAGGGTGAGGTCCTACGAGCAGTACTTC.

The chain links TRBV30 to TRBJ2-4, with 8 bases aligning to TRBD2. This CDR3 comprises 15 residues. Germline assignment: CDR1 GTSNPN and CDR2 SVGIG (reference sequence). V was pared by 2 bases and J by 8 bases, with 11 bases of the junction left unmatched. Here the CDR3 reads CAWSKGLGSMHIQYF. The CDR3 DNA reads TGTGCCTGGAGTAAGGGACTAGGGTCGATGCACATTCAGTACTTC.

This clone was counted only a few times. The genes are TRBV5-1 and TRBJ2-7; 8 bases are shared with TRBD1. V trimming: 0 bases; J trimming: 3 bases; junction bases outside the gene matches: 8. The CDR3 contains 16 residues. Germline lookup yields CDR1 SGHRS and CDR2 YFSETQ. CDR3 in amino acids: CASSLADSGGVYEQYF. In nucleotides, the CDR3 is TGCGCCAGCAGCTTGGCCGACTCAGGGGGCGTCTACGAGCAGTACTTC.

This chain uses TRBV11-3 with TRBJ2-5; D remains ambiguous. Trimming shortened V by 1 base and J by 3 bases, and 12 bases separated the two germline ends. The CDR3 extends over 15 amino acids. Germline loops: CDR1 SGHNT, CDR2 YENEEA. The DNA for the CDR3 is TGTGCCAGCAGCTTAGGGTCTAGATCGGAAGAGACCCAGTACTTC. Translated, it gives CASSLGSRSEETQYF.

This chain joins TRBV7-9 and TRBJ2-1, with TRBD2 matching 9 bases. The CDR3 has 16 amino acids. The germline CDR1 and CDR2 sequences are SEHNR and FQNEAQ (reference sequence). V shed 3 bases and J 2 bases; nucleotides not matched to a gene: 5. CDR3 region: CASSFRTSEAYNEQFF. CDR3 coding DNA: TGTGCCAGCAGCTTCCGGACTAGCGAGGCCTACAATGAGCAGTTCTTC.

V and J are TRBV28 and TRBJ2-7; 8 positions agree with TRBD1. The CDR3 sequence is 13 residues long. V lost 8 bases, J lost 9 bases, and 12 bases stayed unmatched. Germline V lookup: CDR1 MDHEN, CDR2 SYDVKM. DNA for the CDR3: TGTGCCAGCTGGACAGGGCCCCTGGGTGCGCAGTACTTC. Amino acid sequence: CASWTGPLGAQYF.

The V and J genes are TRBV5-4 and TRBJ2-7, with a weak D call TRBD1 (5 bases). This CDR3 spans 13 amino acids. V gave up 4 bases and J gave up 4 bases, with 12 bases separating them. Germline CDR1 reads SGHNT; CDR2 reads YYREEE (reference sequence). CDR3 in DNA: TGTGCCAGCAGCAGGCAGGGTATGTACGAGCAGTACTTC. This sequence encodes CASSRQGMYEQYF.

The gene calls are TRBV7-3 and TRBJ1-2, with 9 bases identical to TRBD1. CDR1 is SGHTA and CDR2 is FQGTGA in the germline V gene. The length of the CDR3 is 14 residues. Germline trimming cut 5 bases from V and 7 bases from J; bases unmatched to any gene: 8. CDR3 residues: CASSPQGQGIGYTF. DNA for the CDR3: TGTGCCAGCAGCCCCCAGGGACAGGGCATTGGCTACACCTTC.

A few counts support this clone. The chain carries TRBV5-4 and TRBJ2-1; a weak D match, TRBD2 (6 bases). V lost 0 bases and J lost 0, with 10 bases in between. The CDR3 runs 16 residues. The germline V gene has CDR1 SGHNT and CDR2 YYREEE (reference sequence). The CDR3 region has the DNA TGTGCCAGCAGCTTGGCCGCGGGGACCTCCTACAATGAGCAGTTCTTC. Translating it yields CASSLAAGTSYNEQFF.

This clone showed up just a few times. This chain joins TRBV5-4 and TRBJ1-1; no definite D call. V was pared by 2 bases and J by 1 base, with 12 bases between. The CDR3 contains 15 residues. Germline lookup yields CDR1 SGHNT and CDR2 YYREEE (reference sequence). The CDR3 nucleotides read TGTGCCAGCAGCTTACAGACACGAGCGAACACTGAAGCTTTCTTT. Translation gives CASSLQTRANTEAFF. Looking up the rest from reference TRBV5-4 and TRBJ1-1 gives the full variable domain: ETGVTQSPTHLIKTRGQQVTLRCSSQSGHNTVSWYQQALGQGPQFIFQYYREEENGRGNFPPRFSGLQFPNYSSELNVNALELDDSALYLCASSLQTRANTEAFFGQGTRLTVV.

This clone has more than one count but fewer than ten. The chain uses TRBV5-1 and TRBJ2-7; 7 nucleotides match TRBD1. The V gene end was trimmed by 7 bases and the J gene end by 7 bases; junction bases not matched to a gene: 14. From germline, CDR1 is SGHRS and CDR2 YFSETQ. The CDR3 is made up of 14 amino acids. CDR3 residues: CASRYWETGEEQYF. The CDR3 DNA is TGCGCCAGCCGGTATTGGGAAACAGGGGAAGAGCAGTACTTC. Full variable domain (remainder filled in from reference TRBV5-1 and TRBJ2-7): KAGVTQTPRYLIKTRGQQVTLSCSPISGHRSVSWYQQTPGQGLQFLFEYFSETQRNKGNFPGRFSGRQFSNSRSEMNVSTLELGDSALYLCASRYWETGEEQYFGPGTRLTVT.

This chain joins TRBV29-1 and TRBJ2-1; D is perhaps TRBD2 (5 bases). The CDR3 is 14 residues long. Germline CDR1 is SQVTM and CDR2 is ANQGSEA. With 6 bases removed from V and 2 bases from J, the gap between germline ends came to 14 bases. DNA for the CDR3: TGCAGCGTAGGACTCCGGATTACCTACAATGAGCAGTTCTTC. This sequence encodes CSVGLRITYNEQFF.

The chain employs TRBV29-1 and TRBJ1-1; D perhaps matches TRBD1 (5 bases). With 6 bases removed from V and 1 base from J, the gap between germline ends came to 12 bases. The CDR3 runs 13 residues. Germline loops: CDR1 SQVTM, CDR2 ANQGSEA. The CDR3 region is CSVARGQNTEAFF. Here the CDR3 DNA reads TGCAGCGTGGCTAGAGGACAGAACACTGAAGCTTTCTTT.

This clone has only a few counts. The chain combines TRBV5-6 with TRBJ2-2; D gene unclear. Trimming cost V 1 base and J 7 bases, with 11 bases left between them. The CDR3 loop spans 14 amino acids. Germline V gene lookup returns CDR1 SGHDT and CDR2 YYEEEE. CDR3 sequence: CASSLRRFGGELFF. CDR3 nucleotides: TGTGCCAGCAGCTTGAGAAGATTCGGCGGGGAGCTGTTTTTT.

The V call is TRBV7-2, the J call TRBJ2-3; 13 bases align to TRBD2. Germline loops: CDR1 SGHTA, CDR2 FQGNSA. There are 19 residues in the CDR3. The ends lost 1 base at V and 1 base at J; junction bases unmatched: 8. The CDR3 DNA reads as TGTGCCAGCAGCTTAGTCGGACTAGCGGGAGTTGAGGGCACAGATACGCAGTATTTT. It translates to CASSLVGLAGVEGTDTQYF.

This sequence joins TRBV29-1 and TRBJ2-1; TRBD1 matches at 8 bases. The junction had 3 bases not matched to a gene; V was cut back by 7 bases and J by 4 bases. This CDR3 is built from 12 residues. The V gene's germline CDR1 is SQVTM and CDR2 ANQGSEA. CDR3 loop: CSARTGYNEQFF. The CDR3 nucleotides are TGCAGCGCTAGGACAGGGTACAATGAGCAGTTCTTC.

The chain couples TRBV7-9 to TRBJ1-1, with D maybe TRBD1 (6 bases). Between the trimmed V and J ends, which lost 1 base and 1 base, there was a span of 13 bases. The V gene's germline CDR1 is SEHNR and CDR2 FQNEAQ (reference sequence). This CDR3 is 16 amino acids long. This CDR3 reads CASSLEGTGKNTEAFF. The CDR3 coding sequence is TGTGCCAGCAGCTTAGAGGGAACAGGGAAGAACACTGAAGCTTTCTTT.

DNA for the CDR3: TGTGCCAGCAGCGCCCTAGCAAACCCCCGCACAGATACGCAGTATTTT. It encodes CASSALANPRTDTQYF. This chain uses TRBV11-2 with TRBJ2-3; TRBD2 might be the D (5 bases). CDR1 is SGHAT, CDR2 FQNNGV, per germline. Trimming cost V 5 bases and J 1 base, with 16 bases left between them. The CDR3 covers 16 residues.

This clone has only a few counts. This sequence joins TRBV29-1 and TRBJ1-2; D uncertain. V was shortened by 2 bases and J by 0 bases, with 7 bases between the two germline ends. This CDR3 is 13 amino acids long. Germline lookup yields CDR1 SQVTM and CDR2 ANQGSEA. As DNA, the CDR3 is TGCAGCGTTGAACGGGGTCCTAACTATGGCTACACCTTC. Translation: CSVERGPNYGYTF. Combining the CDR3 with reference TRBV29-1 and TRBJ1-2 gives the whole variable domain SAVISQKPSRDICQRGTSLTIQCQVDSQVTMMFWYRQQPGQSLTLIATANQGSEATYESGFVIDKFPISRPNLTFSTLTVSNMSPEDSSIYLCSVERGPNYGYTFGSGTRLTVV.

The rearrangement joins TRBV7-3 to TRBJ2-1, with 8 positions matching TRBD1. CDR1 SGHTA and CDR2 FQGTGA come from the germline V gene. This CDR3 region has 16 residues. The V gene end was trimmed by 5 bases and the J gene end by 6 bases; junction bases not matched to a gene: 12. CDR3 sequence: CASSTGQGLDSNEQFF. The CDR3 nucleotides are TGTGCCAGCAGCACCGGACAGGGCCTGGATAGCAATGAGCAGTTCTTC.

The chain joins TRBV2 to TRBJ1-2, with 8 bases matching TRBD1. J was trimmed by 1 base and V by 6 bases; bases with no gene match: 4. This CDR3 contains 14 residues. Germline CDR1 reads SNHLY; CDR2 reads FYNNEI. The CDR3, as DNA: TGTGCCAGCAGGAGGACAGGGAATAACTATGGCTACACCTTC. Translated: CASRRTGNNYGYTF.